Sequencing of this T cell receptor beta chain was carried out in a study of T cell repertoires in cytomegalovirus infection. Germline CDR1 is SGHTA and CDR2 is FQGTGA. This CDR3 has 15 residues. With 4 bases removed from V and 2 bases from J, the gap between germline ends came to 14 bases. Points on this clonotype: Its antigen is still unknown.

One entry per CDR3 protein, called by TCRdb with MiXCR from the reads. The table has around 260,000 distinct CDR3 sequences, less than 9.5% seen once. Study findings and constraints: Carriage of CMV together with the relevant HLA was identifiable through cumulative public TCR beta family frequency.

The sample taken for sequencing was PBMCs. The chain carries TRBV7-3 and TRBJ1-2; D gene unclear. The TCR was taken from a human donor in good health (CMV status not recorded). Some clones in this sample may be carry-over from other donors' samples. The CDR3 nucleotides read TGTGCCAGCAGCTCTTATCCCGCGGGGAACTATGGCTACACCTTC. Its translation: CASSSYPAGNYGYTF. Based on the CDR3 plus reference TRBV7-3 and TRBJ1-2, the full variable domain is GAGVSQTPSNKVTEKGKYVELRCDPISGHTALYWYRQSLGQGPEFLIYFQGTGAADDSGLPNDRFFAVRPEGSVSTLKIQRTERGDSAVYLCASSSYPAGNYGYTFGSGTRLTVV.